This paragraph reports one TCR beta chain. The antigen is undetermined. In germline, CDR1 is KGHDR, CDR2 SFDVKD. The V and J ends lost 0 bases and 5 bases, in that order; junction bases with no gene match: 6. The CDR3 has 16 amino acids. Bulk libraries came from a prior protocol with listed TCR primers. One entry per CDR3 protein, called by TCRdb with MiXCR from the PCR reads. This table has about 70,000 distinct CDR3 sequences, around 20% appearing once. These data are taken from a study of molecular identifiers for immune sequencing clone quantification. About the research overall: Four of five splits of RNA from approximately 20,000 or 100,000 naive CD8 cells were sequenced in replicates. Study results and limitations: In CMV-specific effectors, clones above 20 copies held over 97% of molecules; naive, under 1%. One cell's worth of spiked Jurkat TCR RNA was reportedly detectable among 900,000 to 1,000,000 naive cells.

This clonotype was sampled from a human donor in good health. Some libraries in this study had Jurkat cell RNA spiked in. Source material: naive CD8+ T cells from blood, with Jurkat cell RNA spiked in. As to subset: FACS-sorted CD8+CD4-CCR7+CD45RA+ naive T cells. The chain joins TRBV24-1 to TRBJ2-1, with 7 nucleotides matching TRBD2. CDR3 DNA sequence: TGTGCCACCAGTGATTTGTGGGGGGGGAAAGACAATGAGCAGTTCTTC. Protein sequence: CATSDLWGGKDNEQFF.